These 23 T cell receptor beta chains were sequenced from one sample in a study of cytomegalovirus exposure and HLA in healthy donors. The study ran its PCR with 60 Vbeta and 13 Jbeta primers. Measured with immunoSEQ multiplex PCR; TCRdb has only the in-frame clones, and not every one. The table has some 98,000 clones, roughly four fifths seen once. The sequenced material came from PBMCs. These receptors were taken from a female donor in good health and CMV-seropositive.

The rearrangement uses TRBV7-9 and TRBJ2-3, with D possibly TRBD1 on 5 matching bases. Germline assignment: CDR1 SEHNR and CDR2 FQNEAQ (reference sequence). The CDR3 has 15 amino acids. V lost 5 bases and J 0 bases, leaving 12 bases between the germline ends. The CDR3 reads CASSRTLPSTDTQYF. The CDR3 region has the DNA TGTGCCAGCAGCCGGACATTACCTAGCACAGATACGCAGTATTTT.

The chain has TRBV10-3 and TRBJ1-2; D not resolved. The length of the CDR3 is 11 residues. With 6 bases removed from V and 0 bases from J, the gap between germline ends came to 2 bases. The germline V gene encodes CDR1 ENHRY and CDR2 SYGVKD. The CDR3, as DNA: TGTGCCATCAGCACTAACTATGGCTACACCTTC. This encodes CAISTNYGYTF.

The chain links TRBV7-3 to TRBJ2-3; perhaps TRBD2 as D (6 bases). The CDR3 has 15 amino acids. Germline CDR1 and CDR2: SGHTA and FQGTGA. V was clipped by 4 bases and J by 7 bases, with 18 bases between them. In nucleotides, the CDR3 is TGTGCCAGCAGCTCAGTGGGGGGAGAGGGAAATACGCAGTATTTT. It is translated as CASSSVGGEGNTQYF.

The rearrangement joins TRBV7-2 to TRBJ2-3, with TRBD2 identical over 8 bases. V dropped 4 bases and J dropped 2; count of bases not matched to a gene: 5. The CDR3 runs 15 residues. CDR1 is SGHTA, CDR2 FQGNSA, per germline. CDR3 sequence: CASSSTSGVTDTQYF. The CDR3 nucleotides read TGTGCCAGCAGCTCCACTAGCGGCGTCACAGATACGCAGTATTTT.

This rearrangement joins TRBV6-1 to TRBJ1-2; TRBD1 matches 8 bases. V shed 3 bases and J 4 bases; nucleotides not matched to a gene: 7. The V gene's germline CDR1 is MNHNS and CDR2 SASEGT. The CDR3 totals 15 residues. The CDR3 sequence is CASSELAGTGYGYTF. DNA for the CDR3: TGTGCCAGCAGTGAGCTGGCGGGGACAGGCTATGGCTACACCTTC.

The chain uses TRBV5-4 and TRBJ1-2, with 8 bases aligning to TRBD1. The ends lost 1 base at V and 8 bases at J; junction bases unmatched: 10. The CDR3 sequence is 15 residues long. Germline CDR1 and CDR2: SGHNT and YYREEE (reference sequence). The CDR3 nucleotides are TGTGCCAGCAGCTTGTGGACCCGGGACAGGAGCGGCTACACCTTC. It is translated as CASSLWTRDRSGYTF. Filled out from reference TRBV5-4 and TRBJ1-2, the complete variable domain reads ETGVTQSPTHLIKTRGQQVTLRCSSQSGHNTVSWYQQALGQGPQFIFQYYREEENGRGNFPPRFSGLQFPNYSSELNVNALELDDSALYLCASSLWTRDRSGYTFGSGTRLTVV.

This clone was seen once. The chain employs TRBV4-1 and TRBJ2-7; 10 bases agree with TRBD1. Germline CDR1 MGHRA, CDR2 YSYEKL. The CDR3 covers 14 residues. The J segment lost 2 bases and the V segment lost 4 bases, leaving 2 bases of the junction unmatched. This CDR3 is CASSRTGGPYEQYF. In DNA, the CDR3 is TGCGCCAGCAGCCGGACAGGGGGTCCCTACGAGCAGTACTTC.

The V gene is TRBV6-8, the J gene TRBJ1-1, with 10 nucleotides matching TRBD1. CDR1 is MNHGY and CDR2 is SAAAGT in the germline V gene. The CDR3 sequence is 18 residues long. Trimming cost V 2 bases and J 0 bases; bases outside gene matches: 9. This CDR3 is CASSYVGTGELVNTEAFF. In nucleotides, the CDR3 is TGTGCCAGCAGTTACGTCGGGACAGGGGAGTTGGTGAACACTGAAGCTTTCTTT.

V usage is TRBV6-4 and J usage is TRBJ2-3, with a possible D match to TRBD2 (5 bases). Trimming pared 0 bases from V and 2 bases from J, leaving 9 bases between. This CDR3 has 15 amino acids. Germline-derived CDR1 and CDR2 are MRHNA and SNTAGT. This CDR3 reads CASSDSRTSTDTQYF. The CDR3 nucleotides read TGTGCCAGCAGTGACTCAAGGACTTCCACAGATACGCAGTATTTT.

The chain has TRBV5-1 and TRBJ2-1; 7 positions agree with TRBD1. From germline, CDR1 is SGHRS and CDR2 YFSETQ. Trimming cost V 3 bases and J 5 bases; bases outside gene matches: 5. The length of the CDR3 is 14 residues. CDR3 sequence reads: CASSSDRVDNEQFF. The CDR3 DNA is TGCGCCAGCAGCTCAGACAGGGTCGACAATGAGCAGTTCTTC.

This rearrangement joins TRBV30 to TRBJ1-1; D gene unclear. Germline-derived CDR1 and CDR2 are GTSNPN and SVGIG (reference sequence). V lost 5 bases and J lost 7, with 11 bases in between. The CDR3 extends over 11 amino acids. The DNA for the CDR3 is TGTGCCTGGCAAGTGGAGGGTGAAGCTTTCTTT. It codes for CAWQVEGEAFF.

The CDR3 region has the DNA TGTGCCAGCAGTAAATCGGTATACGAGCAGTACTTC. It translates to CASSKSVYEQYF. The gene calls are TRBV6-5 and TRBJ2-7; D unresolved. Trimming cost V 5 bases and J 4 bases, with 9 bases left between them. From germline, CDR1 is MNHEY and CDR2 SVGAGI. The CDR3 is 12 amino acids.

The V gene is TRBV7-9, the J gene TRBJ1-4, with D perhaps TRBD1 (6 bases). V lost 0 bases and J 2 bases, leaving 10 bases between the germline ends. This CDR3 has 16 residues. Germline loops: CDR1 SEHNR, CDR2 FQNEAQ (reference sequence). CDR3 amino acids: CASSLARGTTNEKLFF. The CDR3 DNA reads TGTGCCAGCAGCTTAGCGAGGGGGACGACTAATGAAAAACTGTTTTTT.

This sequence joins TRBV19 and TRBJ2-7; 7 bases line up with TRBD2. With 6 bases clipped from V and 1 base from J, the junction kept 9 bases outside the gene matches. Per the germline V gene, CDR1 is LNHDA and CDR2 is SQIVND (reference sequence). The CDR3 contains 15 residues. CDR3 bases: TGTGCCAGTAGCCCGGGACTATCGCCATCCTACGAGCAGTACTTC. Its protein is CASSPGLSPSYEQYF.

This clone was observed a few times. J is TRBJ2-7 and V is TRBV27; 7 bases are a match to TRBD1. With V trimmed by 4 bases and J by 0 bases, 9 bases remained unmatched. Germline CDR1 and CDR2: MNHEY and SMNVEV (reference sequence). CDR3 length equals 16 residues. CDR3 in DNA: TGTGCCAGCAGTTCAGTTTCCGACAGGGACTCCTACGAGCAGTACTTC. Its protein is CASSSVSDRDSYEQYF.

The V gene is TRBV18, the J gene TRBJ1-2, with 8 bases lining up with TRBD1. The CDR3 runs 15 residues. The V segment lost 3 bases and the J segment 1 base; nucleotides outside the gene matches: 4. The germline V gene encodes CDR1 KGHSH and CDR2 LQKENI. CDR3 region: CASSPGQDFNYGYTF. In DNA form, the CDR3 reads TGTGCCAGCTCACCGGGACAGGACTTTAACTATGGCTACACCTTC. Full variable domain (rest looked up from reference TRBV18 and TRBJ1-2): NAGVMQNPRHLVRRRGQEARLRCSPMKGHSHVYWYRQLPEEGLKFMVYLQKENIIDESGMPKERFSAEFPKEGPSILRIQQVVRGDSAAYFCASSPGQDFNYGYTFGSGTRLTVV.

The chain is built from TRBV7-9 and TRBJ2-3, with 12 nucleotides matching TRBD2. The J segment lost 4 bases and the V segment lost 5 bases, leaving 10 bases of the junction unmatched. The CDR3 loop spans 17 amino acids. CDR1 SEHNR and CDR2 FQNEAQ come from the germline V gene (reference sequence). CDR3 amino acids: CASSPNKTSGSPDTQYF. CDR3 sequence (DNA): TGTGCCAGCAGCCCAAACAAGACTAGCGGGAGCCCAGATACGCAGTATTTT.

The V call is TRBV5-1, the J call TRBJ1-4; TRBD1 matches 8 bases. From germline, CDR1 is SGHRS and CDR2 YFSETQ. This CDR3 is 15 amino acids long. With 4 bases clipped from V and 8 bases from J, the junction kept 10 bases outside the gene matches. CDR3 DNA: TGCGCCAGCAGCCTATGGACAGGGTGGGACGAAAAACTGTTTTTT. Translated, it gives CASSLWTGWDEKLFF.

The V gene is TRBV27, the J gene TRBJ2-5, with 7 bases identical to TRBD1. The end of the DNA is better explained by TRBJ2-7, so the J call may be wrong. Looked up from germline, CDR1 is MNHEY and CDR2 is SMNVEV (reference sequence). The CDR3 has 16 residues. The CDR3 DNA reads TGTGCCAGCAGTTTAGTCGGACAGGCGAGCTCCTACGAGCAGTACTTC. Translated: CASSLVGQASSYEQYF.

This chain uses TRBV11-2 with TRBJ1-2; no clear D. The length of the CDR3 is 12 residues. V gave up 5 bases and J gave up 7 bases, with 11 bases separating them. Germline CDR1 is SGHAT and CDR2 is FQNNGV. The CDR3 DNA reads TGTGCCAGCAGCCATCCCTCGGGTGGCTACACCTTC. Its protein is CASSHPSGGYTF.

The gene calls are TRBV6-1 and TRBJ1-2, with 11 positions matching TRBD1. The germline V gene encodes CDR1 MNHNS and CDR2 SASEGT. With V trimmed by 5 bases and J by 8 bases, 4 bases remained unmatched. CDR3 size: 13 residues. CDR3: CASSSRTGGGYTF. In nucleotides, the CDR3 is TGTGCCAGCAGTTCTAGGACAGGGGGCGGCTACACCTTC.

The CDR3, as DNA: TGTGCCAGTAGGGGTCGGCGGCAGGGGGACCAGCCCCAGCATTTT. Protein sequence: CASRGRRQGDQPQHF. The gene calls are TRBV19 and TRBJ1-5, with TRBD1 matching over 7 bases. This CDR3 is 15 amino acids long. Germline CDR1 is LNHDA and CDR2 is SQIVND (reference sequence). The J segment lost 7 bases and the V segment lost 6 bases, leaving 12 bases of the junction unmatched.

The chain has TRBV27 and TRBJ1-2, with D perhaps TRBD1 (6 bases). Germline V gene data show CDR1 as MNHEY and CDR2 as SMNVEV (reference sequence). The CDR3 length is 13 residues. V was pared by 7 bases and J by 2 bases, with 11 bases between. CDR3 in amino acids: CASTTRGNYGYTF. The CDR3 nucleotides are TGTGCCAGCACCACTAGGGGGAACTATGGCTACACCTTC.